This T cell receptor (beta chain) was obtained from a study of T cells after yellow fever vaccination. TCRdb reprocessed the 5' RACE reads via MiXCR and lists one record per CDR3 protein. Here the sample spans 230,000 or so distinct CDR3 sequences, roughly 6.8% being singletons. The germline gives CDR1 SEHNR, CDR2 FQNEAQ (reference sequence). J lost 0 bases, V lost 5 bases, and 5 bases had no gene match. This CDR3 has 16 amino acids. The chain has TRBV7-9 and TRBJ2-3, with 10 bases matching TRBD2. Material: CD4+ T cells sorted from PBMCs, obtained on the day of the yellow fever booster vaccination. The source is a man younger than 45 who received the YFV17D yellow fever vaccine. The CDR3 loop is CASSIGLAASTDTQYF. The CDR3 region has the DNA TGTGCCAGCAGCATTGGACTAGCGGCTAGCACAGATACGCAGTATTTT.